This TCR beta chain was sequenced during a study of blood T cell repertoires in COVID-19. The assay was immunoSEQ multiplex PCR, and TCRdb's table has in-frame clones only and misses some. The table records about 310,000 clones, 85% to 90% of them present only once. Unmatched junction bases numbered 9, after V lost 2 bases and J lost 2 bases. This CDR3 spans 18 amino acids. Germline loops: CDR1 SGHNT, CDR2 YYREEE (reference sequence). Material: peripheral blood. The sequence was collected from a woman between 35 and 50 years old with COVID-19, enrolled during active disease. This chain uses TRBV5-4 with TRBJ1-5; the match to TRBD1 covers 11 bases. CDR3 sequence reads: CASSFRDRGAHGNQPQHF. The CDR3 DNA follows: TGTGCCAGCAGCTTCAGGGACAGGGGGGCCCACGGCAATCAGCCCCAGCATTTT.